What follows are 6 T cell receptor beta chains derived from one specimen sequenced in a study of blood T cell repertoires in COVID-19. The assay was immunoSEQ multiplex PCR, and TCRdb's table has in-frame clones only and misses some. Seen here are 110,000 or so clones, around nine tenths observed once, and the top ten hold 8% to 9.5%. The material sequenced was peripheral blood. The origin of the receptors is a woman between 65 and 79 years old who had recovered from COVID-19.

The chain is built from TRBV28 and TRBJ2-5; unclear D gene. Trimming stripped 8 bases from V and 5 bases from J, with 3 bases between. Germline V CDR1 and CDR2: MDHEN, SYDVKM. The CDR3 has 9 residues. The DNA of the CDR3 is TGTGCCAGCGGCGAGACCCAGTACTTC. Protein: CASGETQYF.

The V call is TRBV5-4, the J call TRBJ1-2; 7 bases align to TRBD1. CDR3 length: 14 residues. Germline assignment: CDR1 SGHNT and CDR2 YYREEE (reference sequence). The V segment lost 4 bases and the J segment 5 bases; nucleotides outside the gene matches: 8. The CDR3 nucleotides read TGTGCCAGCAGCCCCGGGACAGAAAAGTATGGCTACACCTTC. Its protein is CASSPGTEKYGYTF.

The chain recombines TRBV6-5 with TRBJ1-5, with 7 bases lining up with TRBD1. J was trimmed by 0 bases and V by 6 bases; bases with no gene match: 5. The length of the CDR3 is 15 residues. Germline CDR1 MNHEY, CDR2 SVGAGI. This CDR3 reads CASRDRAYSNQPQHF. The DNA of the CDR3 is TGTGCCAGCAGAGACAGGGCCTATAGCAATCAGCCCCAGCATTTT.

The rearrangement joins TRBV11-1 to TRBJ1-1, with TRBD1 matching over 7 bases. Germline V gives CDR1 SGHAT, CDR2 FQDESV (reference sequence). Trimming removed 5 bases from V and 1 base from J; junction bases left unmatched: 10. The CDR3 spans 16 residues. The CDR3 here is CASSPNYRGANTEAFF. The CDR3 coding sequence is TGTGCCAGCAGCCCCAATTACAGGGGAGCGAACACTGAAGCTTTCTTT.

The chain has TRBV7-6 and TRBJ1-2, with a tentative D call TRBD1 (6 bases). The germline V and J ends were trimmed by 1 base and 8 bases, with 17 bases remaining between them. The CDR3 is 15 residues long. Germline CDR1 and CDR2: SGHVS and FNYEAQ. Written as DNA, the CDR3 is TGTGCCAGCAGCTTAGGGGTGGGGGCGCGGTACGGCTACACCTTC. Translation: CASSLGVGARYGYTF.

V usage is TRBV7-2 and J usage is TRBJ2-7, with D possibly TRBD1 on 5 matching bases. The CDR3 contains 13 residues. The V end lost 8 bases, the J end lost 0 bases, and 11 bases lay between the germline ends. Germline CDR1 is SGHTA and CDR2 is FQGNSA. CDR3 DNA: TGTGCCAGCGGCCACAGGAGCTCCTACGAGCAGTACTTC. This codes for CASGHRSSYEQYF.